This TCR beta chain was retrieved from a study of regulatory T cells in long-lasting Graves disease. At the level of the study: Patients newly diagnosed with Graves' had been on antithyroid drugs for under 3 months.

Library construction for TCR beta used iRepertoire HTBI primers and Arm-PCR of CDR3 regions. TCRdb reanalysed the multiplex PCR reads using MiXCR and keeps one entry per CDR3 protein. The sample gives about 520,000 distinct CDR3 sequences, 9.5% to 15% of which show up once; approximately 9% is in the top ten. Study-wide results and caveats: Tissue studied was limited to peripheral blood, excluding thyroid tissue.

In its sample, this clonotype was seen a few times. Its antigen remains unidentified. The V and J ends lost 4 bases and 8 bases respectively, with 12 bases between them. CDR1 and CDR2 from the germline V gene are SEHNR and FQNEAQ (reference sequence). The CDR3 consists of 14 residues. Regarding time point: newly diagnosed GD, antithyroid drugs for less than 3 months. PBMC RNA was the source of the TCR library. The same data also contributed to another study, on T cells in Graves' hyperthyroidism and ophthalmopathy. From that paper: First-round RT-PCR of the TCR CDR3 relied on the HTBI primer set. By a 13 V-J model, ophthalmopathy was set apart from stable hyperthyroidism.

This chain links TRBV7-9 with TRBJ1-6; maybe TRBD1 (6 bases). The TCR was taken from a woman aged 25 to 39 with Graves disease. Here the sequenced sample was peripheral blood mononuclear cells (PBMCs), taken at new diagnosis, from a patient treated with antithyroid drugs. CDR3 coding DNA: TGTGCCAGCAGCTCACAGGGTACCGATTCACCCCTCCACTTT. Its protein is CASSSQGTDSPLHF.